This T cell receptor beta chain emerged from a study of cytomegalovirus exposure and HLA in healthy donors. Overall study findings and caveats: A missense DCLRE1C variant was associated with V- and J-gene trimming of TCR beta chains in a later analysis, and an independent cohort replicated the association. Researchers counted roughly 150 TCR beta chains as cytomegalovirus-associated.

The PCR used 60 Vbeta and 13 Jbeta primers. Sequenced by immunoSEQ multiplex PCR; TCRdb stores in-frame clones only, minus some. This table has roughly 150,000 clones, about 8.9% appearing once. This clone was found a few times. Its antigen is unknown. The source is a man in his forties or fifties in good health and CMV-seronegative. Sequencing was performed on PBMCs.

CDR3 amino acids: CASRPRLAGETDTQYF. In nucleotides, the CDR3 is TGTGCCAGCAGGCCCCGACTAGCGGGAGAGACAGATACGCAGTATTTT. The chain employs TRBV2 and TRBJ2-3, with 12 nucleotides matching TRBD2. This CDR3 comprises 16 residues. Germline trimming cut 6 bases from V and 3 bases from J; bases unmatched to any gene: 7. CDR1 is SNHLY and CDR2 is FYNNEI in the germline V gene.